Below are 9 T cell receptor beta chains sequenced from a single sample in a study of T-cell reconstitution after alpha-beta-depleted transplantation in children. Unique molecular identifiers were incorporated into the prepared TCRbeta library. TCRdb re-called the PCR reads through MiXCR, storing one row per CDR3 protein. The sample consists of approximately 800,000 distinct CDR3 sequences, about 16% of them appearing once. Here the sequenced sample was PBMCs, mostly from graft donor cells, taken 360 days after TCRalphabeta/CD19-depleted stem cell transplant. These receptors came from a male patient aged 10-17 years who had a stem cell transplant for acute lymphoblastic leukemia, so the T cells may come from the graft donor.

This clonotype has a count of ten or more. The chain uses TRBV5-1 and TRBJ2-5; no clear D gene. Trimming stripped 1 base from V and 3 bases from J, with 4 bases between. Germline CDR1 and CDR2: SGHRS and YFSETQ. The length of the CDR3 is 12 residues. Here the CDR3 DNA reads TGCGCCAGCAGCTTGACCGAAGAGACCCAGTACTTC. Translated, it gives CASSLTEETQYF.

This clonotype was counted a few times. V gene TRBV13 combines with J gene TRBJ2-1; D might be TRBD1 (6 bases). Germline CDR1 and CDR2: PRHDT and FYEKMQ (reference sequence). The V gene lost 1 base and the J gene lost 9 bases, with 22 bases spanning the gap. The CDR3 spans 17 residues. Here the CDR3 reads CASSLALLRGGYLEQFF. The CDR3 coding sequence is TGTGCCAGCAGCTTAGCCCTACTCAGGGGCGGTTACCTTGAGCAGTTCTTC.

In its sample, this clonotype was seen a few times. The gene calls are TRBV6-2 or TRBV6-3 and TRBJ1-5; 8 nucleotides match TRBD1. The CDR3 spans 18 residues. The germline V gene encodes CDR1 MNHEY and CDR2 SVGEGT. V lost 6 bases and J lost 0; bases outside the gene matches: 13. CDR3 bases: TGTGCCAGCAGCAAGACAGGGGCAACATCCTATAGCAATCAGCCCCAGCATTTT. Translated: CASSKTGATSYSNQPQHF.

In DNA form, the CDR3 reads TGTGCCAGCAGCCAACCCAAACGGGGAGGAGTAAACTATGGCTACACCTTC. Amino acids: CASSQPKRGGVNYGYTF. This chain connects TRBV3-1 to TRBJ1-2; no firm D call. The CDR3 has 17 amino acids. V lost 2 bases to trimming and J lost 2 bases, with 18 bases between them. CDR1 and CDR2 (germline): LGHDT, YNNKEL (reference sequence).

The chain uses TRBV12-3 or TRBV12-4 and TRBJ2-2; D call uncertain. The CDR3 is 16 residues long. The V and J ends lost 3 bases and 3 bases respectively, with 14 bases between them. The CDR3 nucleotides read TGTGCCAGCAGTTTCAGGCGATGGTATGACACCGGGGAGCTGTTTTTT. Translation: CASSFRRWYDTGELFF.

The sample holds a few counts of this clonotype. This chain links TRBV5-1 with TRBJ2-7; 9 nucleotides agree with TRBD2. This CDR3 is built from 16 residues. The ends lost 3 bases at V and 0 bases at J; junction bases unmatched: 7. The germline CDR1 and CDR2 sequences are SGHRS and YFSETQ. The CDR3 here is CASSYRAGGSSYEQYF. CDR3 DNA: TGCGCCAGCAGCTACCGAGCGGGAGGCAGCTCCTACGAGCAGTACTTC. Drawing the rest from reference TRBV5-1 and TRBJ2-7, the complete variable domain is KAGVTQTPRYLIKTRGQQVTLSCSPISGHRSVSWYQQTPGQGLQFLFEYFSETQRNKGNFPGRFSGRQFSNSRSEMNVSTLELGDSALYLCASSYRAGGSSYEQYFGPGTRLTVT.

Ten or more counts support this clonotype. V usage is TRBV28 and J usage is TRBJ2-7; 8 bases line up with TRBD2. The germline V gene encodes CDR1 MDHEN and CDR2 SYDVKM. V dropped 5 bases and J dropped 2; count of bases not matched to a gene: 5. This CDR3 spans 14 amino acids. This CDR3 reads CASSAYSGTYEQYF. DNA of the CDR3: TGTGCCAGCAGTGCCTATAGCGGGACCTACGAGCAGTACTTC.

This clonotype has a handful of counts. This chain joins TRBV2 and TRBJ2-1, with D possibly being TRBD2 (5 bases). V shed 6 bases and J shed 10 bases, with 16 bases lying between them. The CDR3 is 13 amino acids. The germline V gene has CDR1 SNHLY and CDR2 FYNNEI. CDR3 DNA sequence: TGTGCCAGCAGCGACCCCTCGGAGGAGGAGCAGTTCTTC. Encoded protein: CASSDPSEEEQFF.

This clonotype was found a few times. V usage is TRBV12-3 or TRBV12-4 and J usage is TRBJ2-2, with TRBD2 matching over 10 bases. The CDR3 runs to 17 residues. With 3 bases clipped from V and 2 bases from J, the junction kept 6 bases outside the gene matches. The CDR3 is CASSFGPSGRNTGELFF. The DNA of the CDR3 is TGTGCCAGCAGTTTTGGTCCTAGCGGGAGAAACACCGGGGAGCTGTTTTTT.